A single T cell receptor (beta chain) is shown here with its context. Its antigen is as yet unknown. The sample comes from a study of graft-versus-host responses after intestinal transplantation. Turning to the study itself: For around three years after anti-thymocyte globulin induction, all recipients took tacrolimus and steroids. General study points: Graft-versus-host to host-versus-graft clonal ratios in allografts were high in patients with graft-donor T cell macrochimerism. The recipient marrow held GvH clones, and some of them showed up first in ileum or blood.

Sequencing was performed with immunoSEQ multiplex PCR; in TCRdb, only in-frame clones are kept and a portion is missing. The sample has more than 45,000 clones; around 91% are singletons. Trimming removed 4 bases from V and 4 bases from J; junction bases left unmatched: 7. This CDR3 has 15 amino acids. Per the germline V gene, CDR1 is SGHKS and CDR2 is YYEKEE (reference sequence). This receptor was obtained from a human patient who received an intestinal transplant, so some T cells may come from the graft donor. The source material was PBMCs, sampled approximately four months after intestinal transplantation. The rearrangement links TRBV5-5 to TRBJ1-5, with 8 bases fitting TRBD1. Here the CDR3 DNA reads TGTGCCAGCAGCCGAACAGGGGGGTCGAATCAGCCCCAGCATTTT. Protein sequence: CASSRTGGSNQPQHF.